This T cell receptor (beta chain) is from a study of ipilimumab plus nivolumab after autologous stem cell transplantation. Study-wide results and limits: The authors say TCR, Treg and microbiome findings warrant further study.

Turning to this clone: Its specificity is not known.

Clones were sequenced by immunoSEQ multiplex PCR, and TCRdb holds only the in-frame ones, with some missing. The table shows around 1,700 clones, with roughly 79% occurring only once. Germline CDR1 MNHNY, CDR2 SVGAGI (reference sequence). Trimming removed 3 bases from V and 7 bases from J, with 9 bases in between. The CDR3 consists of 12 residues. The sequenced sample was PBMCs, obtained in a trial of ipilimumab plus nivolumab as post-transplant consolidation. The chain has TRBV6-6 and TRBJ1-1; D is perhaps TRBD1 (6 bases). The TCR originated in a female donor with multiple myeloma. The CDR3 is CASSYIQGEAFF. The CDR3 region has the DNA TGTGCCAGCAGTTATATACAGGGTGAAGCTTTCTTT.